Shown below are 6 T cell receptor beta chains from a single sample sequenced in a study of blood T cell repertoires in COVID-19. Sequencing used immunoSEQ multiplex PCR; TCRdb keeps in-frame clones, though not all of them. The sample has 50,000 or so clones; roughly 90% are singletons. Specimen: peripheral blood. All receptors come from a human donor with active COVID-19. The donor label of this sample is uncertain.

The chain couples TRBV2 to TRBJ2-4; D gene unclear. Trimming removed 3 bases from V and 1 base from J, with 7 bases in between. Germline CDR1 is SNHLY and CDR2 is FYNNEI. CDR3 length: 14 amino acids. Written as DNA, the CDR3 is TGTGCCAGCAGTGAGTTTCGGGCCAAAAACATTCAGTACTTC. Amino acids: CASSEFRAKNIQYF.

The chain is built from TRBV6-2 or TRBV6-3 and TRBJ2-3; 9 nucleotides match TRBD1. J was trimmed by 0 bases and V by 6 bases; bases with no gene match: 16. There are 19 residues in the CDR3. From germline, CDR1 is MNHEY and CDR2 SVGEGT. Written as DNA, the CDR3 is TGTGCCAGCAGCAGTACATGGGACAGGGCGAGGACTAGCACAGATACGCAGTATTTT. Translation: CASSSTWDRARTSTDTQYF.

This clone was counted only a few times. The chain is built from TRBV27 and TRBJ2-7; D is possibly TRBD1 (5 bases). The CDR3 length is 13 residues. Germline-derived CDR1 and CDR2 are MNHEY and SMNVEV (reference sequence). V dropped 5 bases and J dropped 3 bases, with 11 bases sitting between them. The CDR3 bases are TGTGCCAGCAGTACAGGACCACTCTACGAGCAGTACTTC. The encoded protein is CASSTGPLYEQYF.

This clone occurred a few times. J is TRBJ2-2 and V is TRBV5-1; 12 bases are shared with TRBD2. The CDR3 has 17 amino acids. Germline loops: CDR1 SGHRS, CDR2 YFSETQ. V shed 4 bases and J 3 bases; nucleotides not matched to a gene: 7. The CDR3 DNA reads TGCGCCAGCAGCCACAGACTAGCGGGAGATCACACCGGGGAGCTGTTTTTT. Amino acid sequence: CASSHRLAGDHTGELFF.

The chain employs TRBV5-8 and TRBJ1-2; D is uncertain. V lost 0 bases to trimming and J lost 8 bases, with 17 bases between them. The CDR3 spans 15 residues. The germline V gene encodes CDR1 SGHTS and CDR2 YDEGEE. The CDR3, as DNA: TGTGCCAGCAGCTTGGTAATGTGGTCCGCAGGAGGCTACACCTTC. This translates into CASSLVMWSAGGYTF.

J is TRBJ2-1 and V is TRBV27; TRBD2 matches 7 bases. The CDR3 is 15 residues long. In germline, CDR1 is MNHEY, CDR2 SMNVEV (reference sequence). V was clipped by 7 bases and J by 2 bases; unmatched bases: 8. The CDR3 loop reads CASTTAGWAYNEQFF. CDR3 sequence (DNA): TGTGCCAGCACTACAGCGGGGTGGGCCTACAATGAGCAGTTCTTC.